This is a list of T cell receptor beta chains from one sample in a study of T cell responses to AZD1222 COVID-19 vaccine. Repertoires were generated with immunoSEQ multiplex PCR, while TCRdb's copy carries only in-frame clones and drops some. The table records 150,000 or so clones, approximately 94% of them present only once. Specimen: peripheral blood, collected 28 days after the second AZD1222 dose. The receptors derive from an adult who received the AZD1222 COVID-19 vaccine. Both conserved end residues are part of each CDR3. The D gene is left open where the match is weak.

length	D	V	J	CDR3
13	-	TRBV5-8	TRBJ1-2	CASSTRRVDGYTF
13	-	TRBV7-2	TRBJ1-1	CASSTRVFTEAFF
13	-	TRBV2	TRBJ1-4	CASIRGLNEKLFF
17	-	TRBV7-8	TRBJ1-5	CASSPGGGARSNQPQHF
15	-	TRBV5-1	TRBJ2-3	CASSPTATSTDTQYF
14	-	TRBV10-3	TRBJ1-1	CAISLGEWNTEAFF
16	TRBD1	TRBV27	TRBJ2-7	CASSLSGQGSSYEQYF
13	-	TRBV24-1	TRBJ1-5	CATSEGGLQPQHF
15	TRBD2	TRBV2	TRBJ2-1	CASMFLAGGPYEQFF
14	TRBD1	TRBV30	TRBJ2-7	CAWSVGTGLNEQYF
14	-	TRBV9	TRBJ1-1	CASSAGVVRSEAFF
14	TRBD1	TRBV18	TRBJ2-7	CASSWDRGSYEQYF
13	-	TRBV18	-	CASSPITYNEQFF
15	TRBD1	TRBV7-2	TRBJ1-2	CASSSPGQGWDGYTF
16	TRBD2	TRBV11-2	TRBJ2-2	CASKLLAGGPAGELFF
15	-	TRBV28	TRBJ2-1	CASGLGGAPYNEQFF
13	TRBD1	TRBV7-9	TRBJ1-3	CASTQTGTNTIYF
12	-	TRBV13	TRBJ2-1	CASSTLIDEQFF
14	-	TRBV5-8	TRBJ1-2	CASSFWEANYGYTF
14	-	TRBV9	TRBJ2-5	CASSVESTQETQYF